This T cell receptor beta chain was recovered during a study of blood T cell repertoires in COVID-19. Study background: The samples span acute and convalescent COVID-19 from the United States, Italy and Spain. PBMCs, B-cell-depleted T cells, or T cells were the source of the cDNA or gDNA that made up the material.

In the source study's methods: By means of reference gene primer amplification, nucleated cell counts were estimated. The table came from immunoSEQ multiplex PCR; TCRdb's copy has only in-frame clones and leaves some out. The DNA gave D and trimming, while V, J and clone size come from that table. The repertoire holds roughly 77,000 clones, with 75% to 90% as singletons. The germline V and J ends were trimmed by 5 bases and 0 bases, with 13 bases remaining between them. The CDR3 runs to 15 residues. Germline-derived CDR1 and CDR2 are LNHDA and SQIVND (reference sequence). Sequencing input: peripheral blood. This clonotype was obtained from a woman in her 70s with acute or convalescent COVID-19. The J gene is TRBJ1-1, the V gene TRBV19; TRBD1 might be the D (5 bases). The CDR3, as DNA: TGTGCCAGTAGTCCGGGGGGAACTTTGAACACTGAAGCTTTCTTT. The encoded protein is CASSPGGTLNTEAFF.